What follows are 28 T cell receptor beta chains derived from one specimen sequenced in a study of naive and memory T cell subsets. The study, taken as a whole, reports: Especially in CD8 cells, naive repertoires contained a few larger clonotypes, possibly CD45RA-re-expressing memory cells.

The beta constant-region primer was an equimolar mix of two oligonucleotides covering TRBC1 and TRBC2. Four rounds of PCR amplified the ligated cDNA using nested alpha and beta constant-region primers plus SP2. One entry per CDR3 protein, called by TCRdb with MiXCR from the UMI-ligation and nested PCR reads. Seen here are 120,000 to 150,000 distinct CDR3 sequences, roughly 22% observed once, and the top ten hold around 0.11%. No antigens are known for them. What was sequenced was naive CD4+ T cells from blood. These TCRs come from a human donor in good health.

CDR3: CASSLGVGGMLRGHQPQHF. For the CDR3, the DNA is TGTGCCAGCAGCTTGGGGGTCGGAGGGATGCTCCGTGGGCATCAGCCCCAGCATTTT. J is TRBJ1-5 and V is TRBV5-5; D gene uncertain. This CDR3 is 19 amino acids long. The germline V gene has CDR1 SGHKS and CDR2 YYEKEE (reference sequence). V shed 0 bases and J shed 5 bases, with 24 bases lying between them.

As regards this clonotype: One junction end disagrees with the germline gene, perhaps due to a read error. The CDR3 nucleotides are TGTGCCAGTAGTATTGGGAGAATACTAGCCAAAACCATTCAGTACTTC. Protein sequence: CASSIGRILAKTIQYF. The chain is built from TRBV19 and TRBJ2-4; D possibly corresponds to TRBD2 (6 bases). From germline, CDR1 is LNHDA and CDR2 SQIVND (reference sequence). This CDR3 is built from 16 residues.

The chain carries TRBV24-1 and TRBJ1-1; no definite D call. CDR1 and CDR2 from the germline V gene are KGHDR and SFDVKD. CDR3 length: 13 residues. V lost 4 bases to trimming and J lost 5 bases, with 10 bases between them. CDR3 sequence (DNA): TGTGCCACCAGTGACCCTGGACGGACTGAAGCTTTCTTT. Residues: CATSDPGRTEAFF.

J is TRBJ2-3 and V is TRBV6-6; D possibly matches TRBD1 or TRBD2 (5 bases each). The CDR3 contains 13 residues. V was clipped by 4 bases and J by 5 bases, with 10 bases between them. In germline, CDR1 is MNHNY, CDR2 SVGAGI (reference sequence). Here the CDR3 reads CASSSGTIDTQYF. The CDR3 region has the DNA TGTGCCAGCAGTTCAGGGACCATAGATACGCAGTATTTT.

The V gene is TRBV7-9, the J gene TRBJ2-7, with 8 bases lining up with TRBD1. The CDR3 has 15 residues. V trimming: 5 bases; J trimming: 4 bases; junction bases outside the gene matches: 10. Germline assignment: CDR1 SEHNR and CDR2 FQNEAQ (reference sequence). The CDR3 here is CASSRQGPLTYEQYF. The CDR3 coding sequence is TGTGCCAGCAGCCGACAGGGGCCCCTTACGTACGAGCAGTACTTC.

This clonotype was detected only a few times. The V call is TRBV15, the J call TRBJ1-3; the match to TRBD1 covers 8 bases. Germline V gene lookup returns CDR1 LNHNV and CDR2 YYDKDF (reference sequence). V dropped 8 bases and J dropped 0; count of bases not matched to a gene: 9. The CDR3 totals 16 residues. CDR3 region: CATADRAGDSGNTIYF. The CDR3 region has the DNA TGTGCCACCGCGGACAGGGCAGGCGACTCTGGAAACACCATATATTTT.

At least ten counts were recorded for this clonotype. The rearrangement uses TRBV29-1 and TRBJ2-3, with D unresolved. Germline loops: CDR1 SQVTM, CDR2 ANQGSEA. Trimming left V 0 bases short and J 5 bases short, with 6 bases between. This CDR3 comprises 12 residues. CDR3 nucleotide sequence: TGCAGCGTTGAAGATTATCGAGATACGCAGTATTTT. This encodes CSVEDYRDTQYF.

This clonotype was recorded a few times. The gene calls are TRBV6-6 and TRBJ2-7; D not resolved. The CDR3 sequence is 11 residues long. Trimming stripped 2 bases from V and 6 bases from J, with 5 bases between. The germline CDR1 and CDR2 sequences are MNHNY and SVGAGI (reference sequence). The CDR3 loop is CASSYRREQYF. The CDR3 region has the DNA TGTGCCAGCAGTTACAGGCGCGAGCAGTACTTC.

This clonotype was found a few times. V is TRBV29-1 and J is TRBJ2-7; D is ambiguous. The ends were cut back, 8 bases at V and 5 bases at J, with 16 bases in the middle. Per germline, CDR1 SQVTM and CDR2 ANQGSEA. The CDR3 extends over 12 amino acids. Written as DNA, the CDR3 is TGCAGCACGAAGGCCCCAGGAGACGAGCAGTACTTC. Translating it yields CSTKAPGDEQYF.

The chain joins TRBV6-2 or TRBV6-3 to TRBJ2-5; D gene uncertain. The CDR3 loop spans 14 amino acids. Germline assignment: CDR1 MNHEY and CDR2 SVGEGT. V lost 0 bases and J 7 bases, leaving 12 bases between the germline ends. For the CDR3, the DNA is TGTGCCAGCAGTTACTCTCAGCGACGAGGGACCCAGTACTTC. Translating gives CASSYSQRRGTQYF.

This clonotype was seen repeatedly, ten times or more. The chain combines TRBV20-1 with TRBJ1-1, with D possibly TRBD1 on 6 matching bases. The CDR3 is made up of 15 amino acids. V gave up 5 bases and J gave up 4 bases, with 20 bases separating them. Germline CDR1 and CDR2: DFQATT and SNEGSKA (reference sequence). CDR3 nucleotides: TGCAGTGCTCCTACAGGGATTATAGCCGGCACTGAAGCTTTCTTT. It codes for CSAPTGIIAGTEAFF.

The rearrangement links TRBV12-3 or TRBV12-4 to TRBJ2-7; 7 nucleotides agree with TRBD1. There are 15 residues in the CDR3. J gave up 2 bases and V 2 bases, and 6 bases lay outside the gene matches. The CDR3 DNA reads TGTGCCAGCAGTTTAAGGGACAGCGGAACCTACGAGCAGTACTTC. Protein: CASSLRDSGTYEQYF.

V and J are TRBV7-9 and TRBJ2-7; 7 bases agree with TRBD2. The V segment lost 5 bases and the J segment 0 bases; nucleotides outside the gene matches: 10. CDR3 length equals 16 residues. Germline V gives CDR1 SEHNR, CDR2 FQNEAQ (reference sequence). The CDR3 sequence: CASSATGTISSYEQYF. For the CDR3, the DNA is TGTGCCAGCAGCGCCACCGGGACTATCAGCTCCTACGAGCAGTACTTC.

The V call is TRBV29-1, the J call TRBJ2-3; D unclear. Germline V gene data show CDR1 as SQVTM and CDR2 as ANQGSEA. The ends were cut back, 3 bases at V and 0 bases at J, with 10 bases in the middle. This CDR3 spans 14 amino acids. The CDR3 spells CSVDSRPSTDTQYF. In nucleotides, the CDR3 is TGCAGCGTTGATAGTCGACCTAGCACAGATACGCAGTATTTT.

This clonotype has a single count. V and J are TRBV14 and TRBJ1-5; TRBD1 aligns across 12 bases. The ends lost 4 bases at V and 6 bases at J; junction bases unmatched: 4. The length of the CDR3 is 15 residues. Germline V gene data show CDR1 as SGHDN and CDR2 as FVKESK. CDR3 sequence (DNA): TGTGCCAGCAGCCCCGGGACAGGGGGCAGTCAGCCCCAGCATTTT. Residues: CASSPGTGGSQPQHF.

This clonotype has a handful of counts. V gene TRBV18 combines with J gene TRBJ1-3; D gene uncertain. Trimming cost V 3 bases and J 4 bases, with 7 bases left between them. Looked up from germline, CDR1 is KGHSH and CDR2 is LQKENI. The CDR3 contains 13 residues. CDR3 sequence: CASSPAQGNTIYF. The CDR3 DNA is TGTGCCAGCTCACCCGCCCAAGGAAACACCATATATTTT.

This clonotype was seen only a few times. The rearrangement uses TRBV6-1 and TRBJ1-1; the D gene is possibly TRBD1 (5 bases). V was pared by 5 bases and J by 4 bases, with 11 bases between. Germline loops: CDR1 MNHNS, CDR2 SASEGT. The CDR3 runs to 13 residues. This CDR3 reads CASSLHGTTEAFF. The CDR3 bases are TGTGCCAGCAGTCTCCACGGGACCACTGAAGCTTTCTTT.

The chain's CDR3 is CASSLGGAGYSRDTEAFF. The CDR3 nucleotides read TGTGCCAGCAGCTTAGGAGGGGCAGGATATTCCCGGGACACTGAAGCTTTCTTT. The chain has TRBV7-9 and TRBJ1-1; D might be TRBD1 (5 bases). Between the trimmed V and J ends, which lost 1 base and 3 bases, there was a span of 21 bases. CDR3 length equals 18 residues. Germline CDR1 is SEHNR and CDR2 is FQNEAQ (reference sequence).

In its sample, this clonotype was seen a few times. The V call is TRBV20-1, the J call TRBJ2-5; D gene uncertain. The V end was cut by 2 bases, the J end by 0 bases, with 10 bases between. Looked up from germline, CDR1 is DFQATT and CDR2 is SNEGSKA (reference sequence). The CDR3 is 14 amino acids. This chain's CDR3 is CSARRALDQETQYF. CDR3 nucleotide sequence: TGCAGTGCTAGACGGGCCCTGGACCAAGAGACCCAGTACTTC.

In its sample, this clonotype was seen once. This chain joins TRBV6-5 and TRBJ1-6; D unclear. The germline CDR1 and CDR2 sequences are MNHEY and SVGAGI. The CDR3 sequence is 18 residues long. With 0 bases removed from V and 0 bases from J, the gap between germline ends came to 12 bases. The CDR3 region has the DNA TGTGCCAGCAGTTACTCTGGAGGGTCCAGCTCCTATAATTCACCCCTCCACTTT. It translates to CASSYSGGSSSYNSPLHF.

This chain connects TRBV20-1 to TRBJ2-2, with D hard to call. Trimming removed 6 bases from V and 4 bases from J, with 21 bases in between. This CDR3 spans 16 amino acids. Per germline, CDR1 DFQATT and CDR2 SNEGSKA (reference sequence). The CDR3 DNA sequence: TGCAGTGCCCTCCTCCCACGGACGCGTCTCACCGGGGAGCTGTTTTTT. Translated: CSALLPRTRLTGELFF.

This clonotype has more than one count but fewer than ten. The genes are TRBV30 and TRBJ2-1; 10 positions match TRBD2. CDR1 and CDR2 (germline): GTSNPN, SVGIG (reference sequence). The CDR3 spans 14 residues. V dropped 4 bases and J dropped 7; count of bases not matched to a gene: 7. The CDR3 region has the DNA TGTGCCTGGAACCCGGGACTAGCGACGAATGAGCAGTTCTTC. Protein sequence: CAWNPGLATNEQFF.

This rearrangement joins TRBV7-2 to TRBJ2-2, with a weak D call TRBD1 (5 bases). Germline CDR1 reads SGHTA; CDR2 reads FQGNSA. The CDR3 has 13 amino acids. Trimming removed 9 bases at V and 0 bases at J, with 8 bases between. CDR3 DNA: TGTGCCAGGCAGGGTGCGAACACCGGGGAGCTGTTTTTT. This translates into CARQGANTGELFF.

CDR3 in DNA: TGCAGCGTACCGGGACTAGACAAAGAGACCCAGTACTTC. The encoded protein is CSVPGLDKETQYF. This sequence joins TRBV29-1 and TRBJ2-5; 8 bases fit TRBD2. Trimming removed 6 bases from V and 3 bases from J; junction bases left unmatched: 6. The CDR3 covers 13 residues. The germline V gene encodes CDR1 SQVTM and CDR2 ANQGSEA. Drawing the rest from reference TRBV29-1 and TRBJ2-5, the complete variable domain is SAVISQKPSRDICQRGTSLTIQCQVDSQVTMMFWYRQQPGQSLTLIATANQGSEATYESGFVIDKFPISRPNLTFSTLTVSNMSPEDSSIYLCSVPGLDKETQYFGPGTRLLVL.

This clonotype was found a few times. The chain joins TRBV9 to TRBJ1-3, with no clear D. CDR3 size: 17 residues. Germline values: CDR1 SGDLS, CDR2 YYNGEE. With 2 bases removed from V and 0 bases from J, the gap between germline ends came to 15 bases. In nucleotides, the CDR3 is TGTGCCAGCAGCGTTTTCCAAGATCCTGGCTCTGGAAACACCATATATTTT. Translated, it gives CASSVFQDPGSGNTIYF.

This chain links TRBV19 with TRBJ1-4; D is unresolved. This CDR3 comprises 11 residues. From germline, CDR1 is LNHDA and CDR2 SQIVND (reference sequence). V was trimmed by 8 bases and J by 4 bases, leaving 5 bases between them. The CDR3 DNA follows: TGTGCCAGTTATCATAATGAAAAACTGTTTTTT. Amino acids: CASYHNEKLFF.

The rearrangement uses TRBV7-2 and TRBJ1-2, with a tentative D call TRBD1 (6 bases). The V gene lost 5 bases and the J gene lost 5 bases, with 18 bases spanning the gap. Germline V gene lookup returns CDR1 SGHTA and CDR2 FQGNSA. This CDR3 spans 15 amino acids. CDR3 region: CASSLAARTVYGYTF. Here the CDR3 DNA reads TGTGCCAGCAGCCTCGCGGCCCGGACAGTTTATGGCTACACCTTC.

This sequence joins TRBV7-8 and TRBJ1-5; a possible D gene is TRBD1 (6 bases). The CDR3 runs 17 residues. V lost 6 bases, J lost 0 bases, and 18 bases lay in between. CDR1 is SGHVS and CDR2 is FQNEAQ in the germline V gene. As DNA, the CDR3 is TGTGCCAGCAGTTCGGGACATCAGGCAAGTAGCAATCAGCCCCAGCATTTT. Translating it yields CASSSGHQASSNQPQHF. The full variable domain, completed using reference TRBV7-8 and TRBJ1-5, is GAGVSQSPRYKVAKRGQDVALRCDPISGHVSLFWYQQALGQGPEFLTYFQNEAQLDKSGLPSDRFFAERPEGSVSTLKIQRTQQEDSAVYLCASSSGHQASSNQPQHFGDGTRLSIL.